The clone carrying this T cell receptor beta chain was seen a handful of times. Using immunoSEQ multiplex PCR, the repertoire was profiled, and TCRdb retains in-frame clones only, with some absent. The sample records 300,000 to 450,000 clones, 75% to 90% being singletons. This sample was included in a study of blood T cell repertoires in COVID-19. Germline values: CDR1 MDHEN, CDR2 SYDVKM. The trim removed 10 bases at V and 7 bases at J, leaving 9 bases unmatched. This CDR3 region has 12 residues. This sequence joins TRBV28 and TRBJ1-1; 7 bases map to TRBD1. Sample: peripheral blood. This receptor was obtained from a woman under 30 with acute or convalescent COVID-19. The CDR3 nucleotides read TGTGCCACCAACAGGGGCGACCGTGAAGCTTTCTTT. Translation: CATNRGDREAFF.